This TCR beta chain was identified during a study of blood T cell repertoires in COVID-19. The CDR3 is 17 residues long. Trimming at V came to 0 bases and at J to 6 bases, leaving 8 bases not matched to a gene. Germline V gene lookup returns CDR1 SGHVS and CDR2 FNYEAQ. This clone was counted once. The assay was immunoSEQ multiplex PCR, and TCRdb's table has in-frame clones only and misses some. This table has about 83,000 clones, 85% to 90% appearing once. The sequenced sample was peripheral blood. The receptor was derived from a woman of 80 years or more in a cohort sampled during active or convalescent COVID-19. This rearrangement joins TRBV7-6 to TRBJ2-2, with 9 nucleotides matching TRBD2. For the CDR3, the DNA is TGTGCCAGCAGCTTAGCCCTTTGGCGGGAGGGTGCCGGGGAGCTGTTTTTT. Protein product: CASSLALWREGAGELFF.